Listed below are T cell receptor beta chains from one sample, sequenced in a study of cytomegalovirus exposure and HLA in healthy donors. Clones were sequenced by immunoSEQ multiplex PCR, and TCRdb holds only the in-frame ones, with some missing. The data show approximately 170,000 clones, with more than 70% seen just once and around 1.5% held by the top ten. The source material was PBMCs. The receptors stem from a male donor in good health and CMV-seronegative. Both conserved end residues are part of each CDR3. A D gene is named only where the DNA matches it firmly. Size tells how often a clone was seen (once, few, many) or the class of an expanded clone, and some rows leave it out.

V gene	J gene	D gene	clone size	CDR3 length	CDR3 protein	CDR3 DNA
TRBV6-1	TRBJ2-5	NA	NA	16	CASSERWPSTGETQYF	TGTGCCAGCAGTGAAAGGTGGCCCTCCACAGGAGAGACCCAGTACTTC
TRBV5-5	TRBJ2-1	TRBD1	once	15	CASSLRTGGYHEQFF	TGTGCCAGCAGCTTGCGTACAGGGGGCTACCATGAGCAGTTCTTC
TRBV29-1	TRBJ1-2	NA	NA	12	CSVGSGFYGYTF	TGCAGCGTTGGATCAGGTTTCTATGGCTACACCTTC
TRBV7-9	TRBJ1-1	NA	NA	17	CSSSLIGVHVMNTEAFF	TGTTCCAGCAGCTTAATAGGGGTCCATGTCATGAACACTGAAGCTTTCTTT
TRBV10-3	TRBJ1-5	NA	NA	13	CAISESGNQPQHF	TGTGCCATCAGTGAGTCCGGCAATCAGCCCCAGCATTTT
TRBV7-3	TRBJ2-2	NA	NA	15	CASSLAHSWAGELFF	TGTGCCAGCAGCTTAGCGCACAGCTGGGCCGGGGAGCTGTTTTTT
TRBV6-1	TRBJ1-6	NA	NA	13	CASSSSSNSPLHF	TGTGCCAGCAGCTCCTCCTCCAATTCACCCCTCCACTTT
TRBV18	TRBJ2-2	NA	NA	15	CASSPSQGNTGELFF	TGTGCCAGCTCACCTTCACAGGGGAACACCGGGGAGCTGTTTTTT
TRBV7-2	TRBJ1-1	NA	NA	17	CASSPLIGGVVNTEAFF	TGTGCCAGCAGTCCGCTAATTGGAGGCGTGGTGAACACTGAAGCTTTCTTT
TRBV5-1	TRBJ2-3	TRBD2	NA	14	CASSFSGERDTQYF	TGCGCCAGCAGCTTTAGCGGGGAGAGAGATACGCAGTATTTT
TRBV11-2	TRBJ2-5	NA	NA	15	CASSLERGPRETQYF	TGTGCCAGCAGCTTAGAGCGGGGGCCAAGGGAGACCCAGTACTTC
TRBV5-5	TRBJ2-7	NA	once	16	CASSLTSPGSSYEQYF	TGTGCCAGCAGCCTAACTTCACCGGGAAGCTCCTACGAGCAGTACTTC
TRBV28	TRBJ2-7	NA	NA	13	CASSFRFPYEQYF	TGTGCCAGCAGTTTCAGGTTCCCCTACGAGCAGTACTTC
TRBV27	TRBJ1-1	TRBD1	NA	15	CASSLSQGVVTEAFF	TGTGCCAGCAGTTTATCTCAGGGGGTAGTCACTGAAGCTTTCTTT
TRBV2	TRBJ1-2	TRBD1	NA	13	CASSGQGVGGYTF	TGTGCCAGCAGTGGGCAGGGGGTCGGTGGCTACACCTTC
TRBV4-2	TRBJ2-3	NA	NA	15	CASRDQGLGTDTQYF	TGTGCCAGCAGAGATCAGGGACTTGGCACAGATACGCAGTATTTT
TRBV28	TRBJ1-1	NA	NA	13	CASRGRQNTEAFF	TGTGCCAGCAGGGGGAGACAGAACACTGAAGCTTTCTTT
TRBV6-6	TRBJ2-7	TRBD1	few	13	CASRAGQGGEQYF	TGTGCCAGCAGAGCGGGACAGGGCGGCGAGCAGTACTTC
TRBV19	TRBJ2-1	TRBD1	NA	15	CASSLTGGSNNEQFF	TGTGCCAGTAGTTTAACAGGGGGTAGTAACAATGAGCAGTTCTTC
TRBV6-5	TRBJ2-7	NA	NA	13	CASSPQQEREQYF	TGTGCCAGCAGCCCGCAACAGGAACGGGAGCAGTACTTC
TRBV11-1	TRBJ2-5	TRBD1	NA	14	CASSSDRGSLPQYF	TGTGCCAGCAGCTCGGACAGGGGTTCTTTGCCCCAGTACTTC
TRBV7-3	TRBJ2-7	NA	few	16	CASSLTEGPRAYEQYF	TGTGCCAGCAGCTTAACGGAGGGCCCCCGAGCCTACGAGCAGTACTTC
TRBV29-1	TRBJ2-5	NA	NA	15	CSVEAAQGRQETQYF	TGCAGCGTTGAAGCAGCACAGGGGAGGCAAGAGACCCAGTACTTC
TRBV6-6	TRBJ2-3	NA	NA	15	CASSYTSGSTDTQYF	TGTGCCAGCAGTTACACCAGCGGGAGCACAGATACGCAGTATTTT
TRBV5-4	TRBJ1-1	TRBD1	NA	16	CASSLGQGKINTEAFF	TGTGCCAGCAGCTTGGGACAGGGAAAGATCAACACTGAAGCTTTCTTT
TRBV6-4	TRBJ1-6	NA	NA	12	CASSAGEGPLHF	TGTGCCAGCAGCGCCGGGGAAGGGCCCCTCCACTTT
TRBV19	TRBJ2-2	NA	NA	16	CASSTQPRSDTGELFF	TGTGCCAGTAGTACTCAACCCAGGTCGGACACCGGGGAGCTGTTTTTT
TRBV9	TRBJ2-3	NA	few	15	CASSVAIASTDTQYF	TGTGCCAGCAGCGTTGCGATTGCTAGCACAGATACGCAGTATTTT
TRBV6-5	TRBJ1-3	NA	NA	15	CASSYSRDSGNTIYF	TGTGCCAGCAGTTACTCGAGGGACTCTGGAAACACCATATATTTT
TRBV7-9	TRBJ2-1	NA	NA	13	CSSSLYGLDEQFF	TGTTCCAGCAGCTTATACGGGTTGGATGAGCAGTTCTTC
TRBV6-5	TRBJ2-7	NA	NA	14	CASRRNLILDEQYF	TGTGCCAGCAGGAGAAATTTGATCCTCGACGAGCAGTACTTC
TRBV19	TRBJ2-5	NA	NA	15	CASRTTTGTQETQYF	TGTGCCAGTAGAACAACTACCGGGACACAAGAGACCCAGTACTTC
TRBV4-1	TRBJ2-1	TRBD2	NA	16	CASSHDWSGGYNEQFF	TGCGCCAGCAGCCATGACTGGAGCGGGGGTTACAATGAGCAGTTCTTC
TRBV27	TRBJ2-7	NA	NA	13	CASVSDRKYEQYF	TGTGCCAGCGTATCGGACAGAAAGTACGAGCAGTACTTC
TRBV11-2	TRBJ2-7	TRBD2	NA	18	CASSLSQVGLAGFVEQYF	TGTGCCAGCAGCTTATCCCAGGTCGGACTAGCGGGGTTTGTCGAGCAGTACTTC
TRBV6-4	TRBJ2-1	NA	NA	14	CASSELQGLGEQFF	TGTGCCAGCAGTGAGTTGCAGGGTTTGGGTGAGCAGTTCTTC
TRBV5-6	TRBJ1-2	NA	NA	15	CASSLWAPNFYGYTF	TGTGCCAGCAGCTTGTGGGCACCAAACTTCTATGGCTACACCTTC
TRBV28	TRBJ2-1	NA	once	16	CASSTQWSAFYNEQFF	TGTGCCAGCAGTACCCAGTGGAGCGCCTTCTACAATGAGCAGTTCTTC
TRBV5-1	TRBJ2-7	NA	NA	14	CASSSSGGRYEQYF	TGCGCCAGCAGCTCCTCCGGGGGTCGCTACGAGCAGTACTTC
TRBV19	TRBJ2-7	NA	few	13	CASSIDSNYEQYF	TGTGCCAGTAGTATTGACTCAAACTACGAGCAGTACTTC
TRBV5-1	TRBJ2-5	TRBD2	NA	16	CASSLGTSGGQETQYF	TGCGCCAGCAGCCTGGGGACTAGCGGGGGCCAAGAGACCCAGTACTTC
TRBV9	TRBJ1-3	NA	NA	16	CASSTHGQSSGNTIYF	TGTGCCAGCAGCACCCACGGACAGAGCTCTGGAAACACCATATATTTT
TRBV7-8	TRBJ2-1	TRBD1	NA	13	CASRTGAYNEQFF	TGTGCCAGCAGGACAGGGGCCTACAATGAGCAGTTCTTC
TRBV5-1	TRBJ2-3	TRBD2	NA	16	CASSSRAGSGADTQYF	TGCGCCAGCAGCTCTCGAGCGGGAAGTGGAGCAGATACGCAGTATTTT
TRBV4-1	TRBJ1-2	NA	NA	14	CASSQVNSNYGYTF	TGCGCCAGCAGCCAAGTGAACTCTAACTATGGCTACACCTTC
TRBV11-2	TRBJ2-3	NA	NA	14	CASSLDVRGNTQYF	TGTGCCAGCAGCTTAGATGTCCGGGGAAATACGCAGTATTTT
TRBV27	TRBJ1-6	NA	NA	14	CASASDSYNSPLHF	TGTGCCAGTGCCTCGGACAGTTATAATTCACCCCTCCACTTT
TRBV2	TRBJ2-1	TRBD2	NA	14	CASKTSGRAHEQFF	TGTGCCAGTAAGACTAGCGGGAGGGCTCATGAGCAGTTCTTC
TRBV11-2	TRBJ1-1	NA	NA	13	CASSQDFRAEAFF	TGTGCCAGCAGCCAGGATTTCAGGGCTGAAGCTTTCTTT
TRBV18	TRBJ2-5	NA	NA	14	CASSPKEGAETQYF	TGTGCCAGCTCACCGAAGGAGGGGGCAGAGACCCAGTACTTC
TRBV27	TRBJ2-3	NA	NA	18	CASSLWGGGSGGTDTQYF	TGTGCCAGCAGTTTATGGGGTGGGGGCTCAGGGGGCACAGATACGCAGTATTTT
TRBV28	TRBJ1-4	NA	NA	13	CTSSLGGVGELFF	TGTACCAGCAGTTTAGGAGGGGTTGGGGAACTGTTTTTT